This is a list of T cell receptor beta chains from one sample in a study of blood T cell repertoires in COVID-19. Data came from immunoSEQ multiplex PCR; TCRdb stores just in-frame clones and leaves some out. The sample shows some 90,000 clones, around 90% of them seen only once. Sequencing input: peripheral blood. The source of these receptors is a man aged 50 to 60 with COVID-19, enrolled during active disease. Both conserved end residues are part of each CDR3. D genes are given only for firm matches. Only some rows state a clone size, as once, few, many or a class for expanded clones.

TRBV18,TRBJ2-3,TRBD2,.,CASSPSSGGASTDTQYF,TGTGCCAGCTCACCGTCTAGCGGGGGGGCCTCCACAGATACGCAGTATTTT
TRBV29-1,TRBJ1-2,TRBD1,.,CSVRKDRANYGYTF,TGCAGCGTTCGGAAAGACAGGGCCAACTATGGCTACACCTTC
TRBV6-5,TRBJ2-7,TRBD2,.,CASSYREGSYEQYF,TGTGCCAGCAGTTATCGGGAGGGCTCCTACGAGCAGTACTTC
TRBV7-9,TRBJ1-3,.,.,CASSPGAIWGNTIYF,TGTGCCAGCAGTCCTGGGGCGATATGGGGAAACACCATATATTTT
TRBV18,TRBJ1-2,TRBD1,.,CASSPAGGEGYTF,TGTGCCAGCTCACCAGCAGGGGGCGAGGGCTACACCTTC
TRBV30,TRBJ2-1,TRBD2,few,CAPRVSGADNEQFF,TGTGCCCCGAGGGTTAGCGGGGCCGACAATGAGCAGTTCTTC
TRBV19,TRBJ1-5,.,few,CASSTPGGGNQPQHF,TGTGCCAGTAGTACCCCGGGGGGGGGCAATCAGCCCCAGCATTTT
TRBV3-1/TRBV3-2,TRBJ2-5,.,.,CASSQVVSQETQYF,TGTGCCAGCAGCCAAGTGGTCAGCCAAGAGACCCAGTACTTC
TRBV4-3,TRBJ1-3,TRBD1,.,CASSPTPGGGSGNTIYF,TGCGCCAGCAGCCCAACACCAGGGGGCGGCTCTGGAAACACCATATATTTT
TRBV2,TRBJ1-2,.,.,CASSERSPAVGYGYTF,TGTGCCAGCAGTGAGAGGAGCCCGGCGGTGGGCTATGGCTACACCTTC
TRBV11-3,TRBJ1-1,.,.,CASSLDMNTEAFF,TGTGCCAGCAGCCTCGACATGAACACTGAAGCTTTCTTT
TRBV6-2/TRBV6-3,TRBJ2-1,.,.,CASSQSEGEQFF,TGTGCCAGCAGTCAATCGGAGGGGGAGCAGTTCTTC
TRBV9,TRBJ2-5,TRBD1,.,CASSVGQGRVTQYF,TGTGCCAGCAGCGTAGGACAGGGGCGAGTGACCCAGTACTTC
TRBV29-1,TRBJ2-7,.,once,CSVELQGIIYEQYF,TGCAGCGTTGAGCTACAGGGAATCATCTACGAGCAGTACTTC
TRBV19,TRBJ1-5,.,.,CASSSKQGFGNQPQHF,TGTGCCAGTAGTTCCAAACAGGGATTCGGCAATCAGCCCCAGCATTTT
TRBV30,TRBJ1-2,TRBD1,.,CARRERQGDIGYTF,TGTGCCCGACGTGAGAGACAGGGGGATATTGGCTACACCTTC
TRBV9,TRBJ1-6,TRBD1,.,CASSSGQNEPSYNSPLHF,TGTGCCAGCAGCTCGGGACAGAACGAACCCTCCTATAATTCACCCCTCCACTTT
TRBV7-2,TRBJ2-5,TRBD2,.,CASSLVALAGQETQYF,TGTGCCAGCAGCTTAGTGGCCTTAGCGGGACAAGAGACCCAGTACTTC
TRBV24-1,TRBJ1-5,.,.,CATGQYSNQPQHF,TGTGCCACCGGGCAGTATAGCAATCAGCCCCAGCATTTT
TRBV9,TRBJ2-7,TRBD2,.,CASSVGGLASYEQYF,TGTGCCAGCAGCGTAGGAGGACTAGCGTCTTACGAGCAGTACTTC
TRBV4-2,TRBJ1-5,.,.,CASSIRSGNQPQHF,TGTGCCAGCAGCATCAGGTCAGGGAATCAGCCCCAGCATTTT
TRBV6-2/TRBV6-3,TRBJ2-7,TRBD1,.,CASSFDREGQYF,TGTGCCAGCAGTTTCGACAGGGAAGGGCAGTACTTC
TRBV6-2/TRBV6-3,TRBJ1-5,.,.,CASSYDGTGQPQHF,TGTGCCAGCAGTTACGACGGCACGGGACAGCCCCAGCATTTT
TRBV6-4,TRBJ1-1,.,.,CASSTQQNTEAFF,TGTGCCAGCAGCACACAGCAGAACACTGAAGCTTTCTTT
TRBV30,TRBJ2-7,.,.,CAWSTSRTGVYEQYF,TGTGCCTGGAGTACCTCCAGGACGGGGGTCTACGAGCAGTACTTC
TRBV6-5,TRBJ2-5,.,.,CASRSTGGETQYF,TGTGCCAGCAGATCGACAGGTGGAGAGACCCAGTACTTC
TRBV9,TRBJ1-2,TRBD1,.,CASSGSRGLSYGYTF,TGTGCCAGCAGCGGTAGCAGGGGGCTGTCATATGGCTACACCTTC
TRBV6-5,TRBJ2-7,.,.,CASSYPGTYEQYF,TGTGCCAGCAGTTACCCAGGGACCTACGAGCAGTACTTC
TRBV9,TRBJ2-3,TRBD1,.,CASSGRGQEGTDTQYF,TGTGCCAGCAGCGGCCGAGGACAGGAGGGCACAGATACGCAGTATTTT
TRBV3-1/TRBV3-2,TRBJ1-5,.,.,CASSQVGNQPQHF,TGTGCCAGCAGCCAAGTCGGTAATCAGCCCCAGCATTTT
TRBV30,TRBJ2-3,TRBD2,.,CAWSDLLAGGPHF,TGTGCCTGGAGCGACCTACTAGCGGGGGGGCCGCATTTT
TRBV7-2,TRBJ2-3,TRBD2,few,CASSPGLAGGSDTQYF,TGTGCCAGCAGCCCGGGACTAGCGGGGGGGTCGGATACGCAGTATTTT
TRBV2,TRBJ1-5,.,.,CASSAGLSWSNQPQHF,TGTGCCAGCAGTGCAGGGCTCAGTTGGAGCAATCAGCCCCAGCATTTT
TRBV21-1,TRBJ1-2,.,.,CASSKARGEGGYTF,TGTGCCAGCAGCAAAGCCAGGGGTGAAGGTGGCTACACCTTC
TRBV27,TRBJ1-1,.,.,CASSLEGRGRPEAFF,TGTGCCAGCAGTTTAGAGGGCAGGGGACGGCCTGAAGCTTTCTTT
TRBV2,TRBJ2-7,TRBD2,.,CAITAGDGGISYEQYF,TGTGCCATCACCGCCGGAGACGGGGGGATCTCCTACGAGCAGTACTTC
TRBV20-1,TRBJ1-2,TRBD1,.,CSRRQGAGYTF,TGCAGTCGAAGACAGGGTGCCGGCTACACCTTC
TRBV7-2,TRBJ2-7,.,.,CASSPTGQVSEQYF,TGTGCCAGCAGCCCTACAGGGCAGGTTAGTGAGCAGTACTTC
TRBV5-6,TRBJ2-7,TRBD1,.,CASSITGTRGHEQYF,TGTGCCAGCAGCATCACCGGGACAAGGGGGCACGAGCAGTACTTC
TRBV28,TRBJ2-3,.,.,CASSPKGVYTDTQYF,TGTGCCAGCAGTCCCAAAGGGGTGTACACAGATACGCAGTATTTT
TRBV5-1,TRBJ1-2,.,.,CASSLEGLYGYTF,TGCGCCAGCAGCTTGGAGGGGTTATATGGCTACACCTTC
TRBV3-1/TRBV3-2,TRBJ1-1,.,.,CASSQGPLGGNTEAFF,TGTGCCAGCAGCCAAGGTCCCCTGGGAGGGAACACTGAAGCTTTCTTT
TRBV5-1,TRBJ1-3,TRBD1,.,CASSFGGQGSGNTIYF,TGCGCCAGCAGCTTTGGGGGACAGGGGTCTGGAAACACCATATATTTT
TRBV27,TRBJ2-3,TRBD1,.,CASSLFSSWDSSTDTQYF,TGTGCCAGCAGTTTATTCTCATCTTGGGACAGTAGCACAGATACGCAGTATTTT
TRBV5-1,TRBJ1-1,.,.,CASGGRGGLNTEAFF,TGCGCCAGCGGTGGTCGGGGGGGACTGAACACTGAAGCTTTCTTT
TRBV7-9,TRBJ2-2,.,.,CASRPQWGTRWSGELFF,TGTGCCAGCAGACCTCAGTGGGGGACTCGATGGTCCGGGGAGCTGTTTTTT
TRBV27,TRBJ2-1,.,.,CASSPHRRYYNEQFF,TGTGCCAGCAGTCCCCACAGGAGATACTACAATGAGCAGTTCTTC
TRBV10-3,TRBJ2-1,TRBD2,once,CAISAWRGVYNEQFF,TGTGCCATCAGTGCTTGGCGGGGGGTCTACAATGAGCAGTTCTTC
TRBV5-1,TRBJ2-7,.,.,CASSFPGYLDEQYF,TGCGCCAGCAGCTTCCCCGGTTACCTAGACGAGCAGTACTTC